This T cell receptor beta chain was sequenced during a study of cytomegalovirus exposure and HLA in healthy donors (dated by TCRdb to 2017 to 2019). Background on the whole study: An earlier analysis of 550 to 700 of the donors reported 250 to 300 Gb of sequence data and some 100 million unique TCR beta sequences from 190 million or so T cells. All discovery cohort repertoires had been generated on a single sequencing platform. Roughly 300 gigabases of sequencing data and 78 million or so unique TCR sequences were included in an early release covering 550 to 650 HLA-typed donors. Donor age, sex, ethnicity and CMV serostatus were compiled alongside the repertoire data. A later genetic analysis used genome-wide SNP genotypes for 398 of the 666 donors, treating that subset as a discovery cohort. Rather than using new phenotypic data, the later analysis identified candidate immune exposures from TCR beta sequences and from how often those sequences occurred across donors. The study aimed to test whether cataloging public T cell receptors could reveal signatures of past pathogen exposure. To decide whether each TCR beta V gene segment behaved as functional or pseudogenic, an earlier analysis of several hundred of the donors relied on high-throughput TCR beta sequencing. About five DR-DQ haplotypes were treated as single units for association and clustering because of strong linkage in the cohort. Of the roughly 410 genotyped donors, 81% were placed in the genetic ancestry cluster associated with self-reported Caucasian donors. The number of donors typed differed by locus, with about 629-640 for A, B, C, DRB1 and DQB1, roughly 550 for DQA1, under 610 for DPA1, and around 430 for DPB1. A separate validation cohort of over 95 different subjects was used in addition to the approximately 700-subject first cohort. Across about 370 genotyped donors of the cohort, an average of 235,054 unique TCR beta nucleotide sequences per donor were sequenced, and approximately 17% of those sequences were non-productive. The study combined high-throughput TCR immunosequencing, statistical association of individual TCRs with disease status, and machine learning to predict cytomegalovirus infection status. In a later analysis, previously published TCR beta repertoires from some 640 donors were re-analyzed and high-resolution HLA genotyping was added so that TCR occurrence patterns could be studied. The study used immunosequencing to profile the T cell repertoires of approximately 630 subjects and linked those repertoires to cytomegalovirus serostatus. Class I and class II HLA loci were covered by the typing at four-digit resolution. Overall results and qualifications from the work: The earlier analysis of 587 of the donors excluded fewer than 20 rarely observed V segments, including chromosome 9 orphons, because counts were too low. When HLA alleles, especially DR and DQ, strongly co-occurred, TCR associations were difficult to assign to individual alleles. While some public TCRs were present in many individuals, most TCR sequences turned up only very rarely across donors. For the cohort, immune exposure information was limited to CMV serostatus. A later genetic analysis reported fewer N-insertions in productive TCRs among donors in an Asian-associated ancestry cluster than the roughly 620-donor mean. A cluster of highly shared sequence variants was judged likely to be a technical artifact of the sequencing pipeline. The authors suggested that the approach could potentially be generalized to other disease states and immunological phenotypes. In a later analysis, about 17,000 TCR beta sequences were associated with specific HLA alleles at a false discovery rate of 0.05. In a later genetic analysis, a missense DCLRE1C variant was associated with V-gene and J-gene trimming of TCR beta chains, and the association was replicated in an independent cohort. This cohort had only TCR beta chains sequenced, and the lack of alpha or paired-chain data limited which features could be detected. Because the 87-base-pair reads could not distinguish some IMGT-functional V segments, including TRBV6-2 and TRBV6-3, those segments were excluded. In a later analysis, TCR association rates were found to vary across HLA loci, with the most associated TCRs seen for DRB1 alleles and the fewest for HLA-C alleles. In a later analysis, most CMV-associated TCR beta chains were found to appear HLA-restricted, with HLA associations seemingly driven largely by CMV exposure. In an earlier analysis of roughly 500 of the donors, most TCR beta V segments appeared in productive rearrangements about 87% or about 30% of the time, broadly matching IMGT annotations. A further reported finding was that TCR beta sequences accurately predicted the HLA-A and HLA-B alleles for most subjects in the first cohort. The study listed 150 to 200 TCR beta chains as associated with cytomegalovirus. Three of the identified cytomegalovirus-associated TCR beta chains were confirmed in vitro to be specific for cytomegalovirus antigens. In a later analysis, HLA-associated TCR beta chains were found to be more clonally expanded and to have lower generation probabilities than equally common non-associated chains. Presence/absence analyses assumed roughly uniform sequencing depth across donors, an assumption that may not hold. Correlated functional status among segregating V segments might be attributable to linkage disequilibrium, but an unknown experimental factor could not be ruled out. Because HLA typing was missing for some donors at each locus, association tests included only the typed subset. Cytomegalovirus status was reported to be diagnosed by the classifier with high specificity and sensitivity in both the original and validation cohorts. A later analysis reported that several top co-occurrence clusters appeared linked to parvovirus B19, influenza, CMV and Epstein-Barr virus.

In total, roughly 670 healthy bone marrow donors made up the cohort. At the time of sampling, all cohort members were nominally healthy, though unrecorded immune exposures were likely present. The donor was CMV seronegative and belonged to the group of around 350 seronegative cohort members. A peripheral blood sample was collected from each donor, and TCR beta sequencing was performed on peripheral blood mononuclear cells. Genomic DNA extraction from the blood cell samples was performed with the Qiagen DNeasy Blood Extraction Kit. The library was produced with the immunoSEQ multiplex PCR assay. For the multiplex PCR, a mixture combining 60 forward primers for TCR Vbeta segments and 13 reverse primers for TCR Jbeta segments was used. The CDR3 region of rearranged TCR beta genes was amplified from genomic DNA with a multiplex PCR assay. On the Illumina HiSeq System, the amplified TCR beta libraries were sequenced as 87-base-pair reads. Per the original workflow: Across the 600 to 700 repertoires, a later analysis counted 60 million to 90 million unique TCR beta chains, 9 million to 14 million of which were shared by at least two donors. A nearest-neighbor algorithm error-corrected the raw reads and collapsed the reads into unique sequences, merging closely related sequences to remove PCR and sequencing errors. V, D and J gene segments were assigned by aligning CDR3 sequences to IMGT reference sequences. For a sequence to be retained, a match of at least six nucleotides was required to both a V gene segment and a J gene segment. A rearrangement was called productive if the CDR3 had no stop codons and remained in frame with V and J, and every other rearrangement was called non-productive. CDR3 was defined by IMGT convention, running from the second conserved V-encoded cysteine to the conserved J-encoded phenylalanine. The earlier analysis of about 620 of the donors excluded sequences that lacked an unambiguous match to a single V gene segment. An earlier analysis of a few hundred of the donors classified V segments as functional when productive rearrangements were above 56.7% and as segregating when the standard deviation between donors was above 5%. A statistical classification framework was developed to diagnose cytomegalovirus status using the catalog of TCR beta chain sequences. V and J gene assignment, in a later analysis, came from comparing TCR nucleotide sequences with IMGT/GENE-DB human TR gene sequences. Using the TCRdist pipeline, a later analysis assigned CDR3 sequences along with most-parsimonious VDJ recombination scenarios. A later analysis defined each TCR beta chain by its CDR3 amino acid sequence plus V-gene family, and excluded reads lacking a unique V-gene family. A later analysis removed 550 to 700 highly shared, low-generation-probability nucleotide sequences to deal with suspected cross-contamination and a sequencing artifact. In a later analysis, a clonal expansion index for each public chain was calculated from normalized within-repertoire ranks of inferred template counts. In a later analysis, generation probabilities were computed using a VDJ recombination model fitted to out-of-frame rearrangements, and the results were checked against IGoR. Hypergeometric tests were used in a later analysis to score TCR-TCR, TCR-HLA and TCR-CMV co-occurrence, with a repertoire-size bias correction applied to the TCR pairs. To estimate false discovery rates, a later analysis permuted the HLA or CMV assignments 20 times. In a later analysis, co-occurring TCRs were grouped with DBSCAN, and TCRdist sequence similarity was added when clustering was performed within HLA-allele-positive subsets. For co-occurrence clustering, repertoires with fewer than 30,000 or more than 120,000 public chains were excluded, along with five repertoires with anomalous nucleotide sharing. As stored in TCRdb, this immuneACCESS dataset retains in-frame rearrangements with V and J assigned. A fraction of the clones does not appear; measured against another copy, unresolved V genes explain less than half of the discrepancy, and the remainder lacks a known reason. V, J and clone size were drawn from that table, and D and trimming were deduced from the DNA. The sample table shows under 150,000 clones, and 65% to 90% are seen once. The top ten clones comprise around 1.2% of the sample.

Comments on this clone: Its specific antigen is unknown. Base qualities are not at hand, and no much larger clone is one base apart.

The CDR3, cysteine through phenylalanine, is 16 amino acids long. Of the read, only the CDR3 DNA is kept; its 48 bases are in frame from base 1. CDR1 SGHAT and CDR2 FQNNGV are derived from the germline V gene. Compared with germline, V lacks 2 bases and J lacks 3 bases; bases without a gene match: 8. The receptor comes from a girl aged 2-15 years in good health and CMV-seronegative. The specimen was PBMCs. The rearrangement combines TRBV11-2 with TRBJ2-7; TRBD2 matches 9 bases in the middle. Here is the DNA: TGTGCCAGCAGCTTATTAGCGGGAGTTCCTTACTACGAGCAGTACTTC. Its product reads: CASSLLAGVPYYEQYF.